Listed below are T cell receptor beta chains from one sample, sequenced in a study of PD-L1 blockade in urothelial cancer. The repertoire was sequenced with immunoSEQ multiplex PCR; TCRdb's copy has only in-frame clones and lacks some. This table holds roughly 50,000 clones, approximately 80% found once. The sequenced sample was PBMCs, obtained around atezolizumab (anti-PD-L1) treatment. These receptor sequences come from a man between 70 and 80 years old with urothelial cancer. Each CDR3 is given with its conserved first and last residue. The D gene is left open where the match is weak. For some rows the clone size is stated as once, few or many, or as a class when expanded; others skip it.

d_call | v_call | clone_size | cdr3_aa
- | TRBV18 | - | CASSADRYNEQFF
TRBD1 | TRBV7-9 | - | CASSPSTGGGADTQYF
- | TRBV5-4 | - | CASSTSYLASEQYF
- | TRBV5-1 | once | CASRPRLRSYEQYF
TRBD2 | TRBV7-3 | - | CASSLPGRDNEQFF
TRBD2 | TRBV30 | - | CAWSTNGRVSYNEQFF
- | TRBV19 | - | CASSWGTTYSYEQYF
- | TRBV6-5 | - | CASSSDSFYNEQFF
- | TRBV6-5 | - | CASSYRQGYQPQHF
- | TRBV14 | few | CASSRTVSGKAFF
- | TRBV9 | once | CASSVGGRRNYGYTF
- | TRBV9 | - | CASSSPTGTQYF
TRBD1 | TRBV18 | - | CASSPTGGADGKLFF
TRBD2 | TRBV15 | - | CATSRAGRDAETQYF
- | TRBV7-2 | few | CASSLSKPSSYNEQFF
TRBD2 | TRBV5-6 | - | CASSLAEGRGQETQYF
TRBD1 | TRBV5-1 | - | CASSLTGVTNEKLFF
TRBD2 | TRBV5-4 | - | CASSDGLAGGLVEQYF
- | TRBV13 | - | CASTTSRDGGDTQYF
TRBD1 | TRBV29-1 | - | CSVPTGQLLYGYTF
- | TRBV11-3 | - | CASSSITYEQYF
- | TRBV18 | few | CASSRQGGQYNEQFF
TRBD1 | TRBV30 | - | CAWNLQGPSTDTQYF
- | TRBV5-4 | - | CASSPEGPTAFLGANVLTF
TRBD1 | TRBV2 | few | CASRPGQGLSNQPQHF